Listed here is a single TCR beta chain. The antigen is undetermined. This CDR3 fails to terminate in the conserved phenylalanine or tryptophan, so it likely reflects a read error. This specimen comes from a study of spatial heterogeneity in lung cancer. Turning to the study itself: Beta-chain sequences were consistently detected more often than alpha-chain sequences.

Every TCR cDNA molecule bore its own unique molecular identifier. TCRdb analysed the 5' RACE reads with MiXCR anew, one entry per CDR3 protein. The sample has about 82,000 distinct CDR3 sequences, over 10% seen once. The CDR3 has 15 amino acids. Germline assignment: CDR1 MDHEN and CDR2 SYDVKM. V gave up 4 bases and J gave up 11 bases; unmatched junction bases: 12. Study-level points and caveats: Detection of ubiquitous tumor TCRs in blood was higher at resection than follow-up.

Time point meaning: sample taken at primary tumor resection. Sequencing of whole RNA from tumor, nontumor lung or frozen PBMC involved no sorting. Samples were donated by 72 untreated early-stage non-small cell lung cancer patients. Sequences were derived from PBMCs, sampled at surgery. This rearrangement joins TRBV28 to TRBJ1-4, with 8 bases fitting TRBD1. The source is a male donor with early-stage non-small cell lung cancer. The CDR3 protein is CASSSGTGERGKLFV. CDR3 bases: TGTGCCAGCAGTTCTGGGACAGGCGAGAGGGGGAAACTGTTTGTT.